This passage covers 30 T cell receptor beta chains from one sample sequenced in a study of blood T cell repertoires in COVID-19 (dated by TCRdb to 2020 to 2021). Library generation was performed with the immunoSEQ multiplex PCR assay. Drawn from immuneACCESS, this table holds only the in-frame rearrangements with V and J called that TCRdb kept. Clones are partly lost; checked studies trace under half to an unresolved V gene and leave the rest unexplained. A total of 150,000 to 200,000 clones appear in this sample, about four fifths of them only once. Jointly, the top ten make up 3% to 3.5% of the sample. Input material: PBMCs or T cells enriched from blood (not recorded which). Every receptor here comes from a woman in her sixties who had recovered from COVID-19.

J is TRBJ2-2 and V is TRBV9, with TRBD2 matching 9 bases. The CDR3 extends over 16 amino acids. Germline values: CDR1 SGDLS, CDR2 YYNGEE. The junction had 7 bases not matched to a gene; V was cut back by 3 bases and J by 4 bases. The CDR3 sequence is CASSETTSGITGELFF. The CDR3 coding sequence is TGTGCCAGCAGCGAGACGACTAGCGGAATCACCGGGGAGCTGTTTTTT. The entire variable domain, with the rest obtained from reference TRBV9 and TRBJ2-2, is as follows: DSGVTQTPKHLITATGQRVTLRCSPRSGDLSVYWYQQSLDQGLQFLIQYYNGEERAKGNILERFSAQQFPDLHSELNLSSLELGDSALYFCASSETTSGITGELFFGEGSRLTVL.

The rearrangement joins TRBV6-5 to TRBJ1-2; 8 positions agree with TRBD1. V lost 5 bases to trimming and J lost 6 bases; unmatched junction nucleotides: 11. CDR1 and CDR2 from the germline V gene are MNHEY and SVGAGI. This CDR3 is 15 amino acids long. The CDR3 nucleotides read TGTGCCAGCAGTCCTTACTCGACAGGGGTGGATGGCTACACCTTC. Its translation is CASSPYSTGVDGYTF.

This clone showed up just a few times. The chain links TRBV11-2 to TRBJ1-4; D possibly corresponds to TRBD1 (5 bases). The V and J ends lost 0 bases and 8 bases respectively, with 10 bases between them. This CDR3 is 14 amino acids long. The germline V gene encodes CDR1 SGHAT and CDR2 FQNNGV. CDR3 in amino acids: CASSLDWGLEKLFF. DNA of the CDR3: TGTGCCAGCAGCTTAGACTGGGGCTTGGAAAAACTGTTTTTT.

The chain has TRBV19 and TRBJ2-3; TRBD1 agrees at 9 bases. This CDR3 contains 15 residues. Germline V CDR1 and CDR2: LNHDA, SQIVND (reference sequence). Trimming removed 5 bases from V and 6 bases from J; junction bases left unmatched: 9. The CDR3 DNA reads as TGTGCCAGTAGTTCTCCGGGACAGGGATCCGATACGCAGTATTTT. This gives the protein CASSSPGQGSDTQYF.

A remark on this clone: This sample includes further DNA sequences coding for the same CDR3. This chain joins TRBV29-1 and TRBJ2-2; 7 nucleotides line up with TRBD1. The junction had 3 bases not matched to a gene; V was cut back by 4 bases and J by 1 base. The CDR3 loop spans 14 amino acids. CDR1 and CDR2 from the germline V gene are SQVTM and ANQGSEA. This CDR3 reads CSVVGTENTGELFF. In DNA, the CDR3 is TGCAGCGTTGTGGGGACAGAGAACACCGGGGAGCTGTTTTTT.

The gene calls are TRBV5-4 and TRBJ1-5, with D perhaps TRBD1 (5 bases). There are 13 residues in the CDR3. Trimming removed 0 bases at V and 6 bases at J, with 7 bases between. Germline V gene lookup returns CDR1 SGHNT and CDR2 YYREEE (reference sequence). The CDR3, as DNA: TGTGCCAGCAGCTTGGAAGGGGCTCAGCCCCAGCATTTT. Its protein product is CASSLEGAQPQHF.

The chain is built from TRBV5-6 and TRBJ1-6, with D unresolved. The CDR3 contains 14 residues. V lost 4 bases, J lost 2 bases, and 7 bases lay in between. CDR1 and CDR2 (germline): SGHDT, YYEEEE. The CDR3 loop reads CASSNRAYNSPLHF. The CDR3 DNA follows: TGTGCCAGCAGCAACAGAGCCTATAATTCACCCCTCCACTTT.

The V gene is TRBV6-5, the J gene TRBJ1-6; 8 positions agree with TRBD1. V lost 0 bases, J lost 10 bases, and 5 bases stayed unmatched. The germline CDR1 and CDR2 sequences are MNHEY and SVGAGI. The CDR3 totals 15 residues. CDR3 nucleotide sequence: TGTGCCAGCAGTTACTCCCCAGGGGGCGGGTCACCCCTCCACTTT. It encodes CASSYSPGGGSPLHF.

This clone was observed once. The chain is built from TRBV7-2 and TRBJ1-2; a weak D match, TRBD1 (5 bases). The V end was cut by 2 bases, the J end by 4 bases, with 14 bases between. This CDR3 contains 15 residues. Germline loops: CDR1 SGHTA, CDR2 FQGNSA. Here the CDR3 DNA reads TGTGCCAGCAGCTTAAATCGGGGGGGAGGCTATGGCTACACCTTC. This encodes CASSLNRGGGYGYTF.

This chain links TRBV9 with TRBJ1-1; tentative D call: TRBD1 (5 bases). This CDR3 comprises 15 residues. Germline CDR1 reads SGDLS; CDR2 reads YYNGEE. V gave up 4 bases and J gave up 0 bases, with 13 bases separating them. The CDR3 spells CASSPRGTLNTEAFF. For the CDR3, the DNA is TGTGCCAGCAGCCCCAGAGGGACTTTGAACACTGAAGCTTTCTTT. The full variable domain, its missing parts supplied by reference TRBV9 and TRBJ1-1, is DSGVTQTPKHLITATGQRVTLRCSPRSGDLSVYWYQQSLDQGLQFLIQYYNGEERAKGNILERFSAQQFPDLHSELNLSSLELGDSALYFCASSPRGTLNTEAFFGQGTRLTVV.

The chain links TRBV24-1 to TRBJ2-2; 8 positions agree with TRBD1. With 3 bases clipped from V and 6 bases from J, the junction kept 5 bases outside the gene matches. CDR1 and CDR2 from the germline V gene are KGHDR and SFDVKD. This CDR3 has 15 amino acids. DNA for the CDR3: TGTGCCACCAGTGATCCAGGACAGGGTGCCGGGGAGCTGTTTTTT. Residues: CATSDPGQGAGELFF.

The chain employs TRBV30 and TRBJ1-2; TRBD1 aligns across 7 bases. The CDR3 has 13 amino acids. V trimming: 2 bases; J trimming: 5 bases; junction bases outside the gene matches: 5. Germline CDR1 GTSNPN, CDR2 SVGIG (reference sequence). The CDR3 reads CAWSSGTAYGYTF. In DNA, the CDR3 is TGTGCCTGGAGTTCCGGGACAGCGTATGGCTACACCTTC.

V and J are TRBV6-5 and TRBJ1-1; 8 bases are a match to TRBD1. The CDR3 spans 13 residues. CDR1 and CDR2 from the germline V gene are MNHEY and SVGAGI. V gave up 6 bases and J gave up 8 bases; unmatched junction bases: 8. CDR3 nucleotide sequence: TGTGCCAGCAGATACACAGGGGGGAACGAAGCTTTCTTT. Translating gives CASRYTGGNEAFF.

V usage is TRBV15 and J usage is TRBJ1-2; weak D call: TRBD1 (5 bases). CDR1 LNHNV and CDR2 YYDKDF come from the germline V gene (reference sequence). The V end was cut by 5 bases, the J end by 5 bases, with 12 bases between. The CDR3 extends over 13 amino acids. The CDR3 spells CATSDSSFYGYTF. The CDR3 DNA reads TGTGCCACCAGCGACAGCTCTTTTTATGGCTACACCTTC.

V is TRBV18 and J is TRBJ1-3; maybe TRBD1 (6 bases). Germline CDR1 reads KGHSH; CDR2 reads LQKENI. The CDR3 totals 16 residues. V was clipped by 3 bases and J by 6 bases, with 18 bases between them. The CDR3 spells CASSPRTTGGVNTIYF. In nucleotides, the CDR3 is TGTGCCAGCTCACCTCGAACGACAGGAGGCGTAAACACCATATATTTT.

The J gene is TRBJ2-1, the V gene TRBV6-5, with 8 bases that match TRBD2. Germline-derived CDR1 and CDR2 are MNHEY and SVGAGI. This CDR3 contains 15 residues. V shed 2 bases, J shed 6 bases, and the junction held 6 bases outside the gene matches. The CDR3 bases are TGTGCCAGCAGTTACCCAGCGGGGGTTTCCAATGAGCAGTTCTTC. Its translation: CASSYPAGVSNEQFF.

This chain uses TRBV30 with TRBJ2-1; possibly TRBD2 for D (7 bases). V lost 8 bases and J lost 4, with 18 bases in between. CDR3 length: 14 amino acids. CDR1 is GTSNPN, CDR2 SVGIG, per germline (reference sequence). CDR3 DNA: TGTGCCGCTACAACGGGGGGCCCTTACAATGAGCAGTTCTTC. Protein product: CAATTGGPYNEQFF.

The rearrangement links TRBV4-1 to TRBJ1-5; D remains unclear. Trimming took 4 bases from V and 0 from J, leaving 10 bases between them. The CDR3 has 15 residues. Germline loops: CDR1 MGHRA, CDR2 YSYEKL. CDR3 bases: TGCGCCAGCAGCCGAGACCCAGATAGCAATCAGCCCCAGCATTTT. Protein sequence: CASSRDPDSNQPQHF.

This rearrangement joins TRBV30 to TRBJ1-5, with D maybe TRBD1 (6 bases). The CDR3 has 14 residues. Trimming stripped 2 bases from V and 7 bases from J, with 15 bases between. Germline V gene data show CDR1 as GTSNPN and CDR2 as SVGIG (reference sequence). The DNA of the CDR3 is TGTGCCTGGAGTAGGGGGTTGGAAGGACAGCCCCAGCATTTT. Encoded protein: CAWSRGLEGQPQHF.

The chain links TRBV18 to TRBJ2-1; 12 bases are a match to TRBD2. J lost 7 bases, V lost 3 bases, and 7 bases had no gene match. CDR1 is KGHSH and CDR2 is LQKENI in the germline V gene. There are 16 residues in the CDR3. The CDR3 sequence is CASSPLLAGGPNEQFF. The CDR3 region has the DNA TGTGCCAGCTCACCCCTACTAGCGGGGGGCCCAAATGAGCAGTTCTTC.

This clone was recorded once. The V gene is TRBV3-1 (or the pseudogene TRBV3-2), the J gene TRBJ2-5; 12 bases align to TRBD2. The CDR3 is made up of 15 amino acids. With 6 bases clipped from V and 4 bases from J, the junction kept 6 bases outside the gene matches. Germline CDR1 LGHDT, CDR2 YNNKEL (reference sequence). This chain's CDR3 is CASSPTSGGGETQYF. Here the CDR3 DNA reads TGTGCCAGCAGTCCGACTAGCGGGGGTGGAGAGACCCAGTACTTC.

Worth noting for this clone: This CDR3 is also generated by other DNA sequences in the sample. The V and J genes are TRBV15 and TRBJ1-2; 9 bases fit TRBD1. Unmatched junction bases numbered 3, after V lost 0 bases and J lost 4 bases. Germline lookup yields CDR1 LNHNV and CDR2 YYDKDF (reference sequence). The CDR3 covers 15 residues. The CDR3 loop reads CATSRDGTGIYGYTF. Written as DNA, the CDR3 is TGTGCCACCAGCAGAGATGGGACAGGGATCTATGGCTACACCTTC.

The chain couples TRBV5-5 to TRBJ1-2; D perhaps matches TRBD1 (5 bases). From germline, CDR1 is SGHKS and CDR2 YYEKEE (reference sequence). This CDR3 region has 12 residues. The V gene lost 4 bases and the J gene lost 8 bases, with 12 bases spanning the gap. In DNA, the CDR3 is TGTGCCAGCAGCCGGGACTACCACGGCTACACCTTC. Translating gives CASSRDYHGYTF.

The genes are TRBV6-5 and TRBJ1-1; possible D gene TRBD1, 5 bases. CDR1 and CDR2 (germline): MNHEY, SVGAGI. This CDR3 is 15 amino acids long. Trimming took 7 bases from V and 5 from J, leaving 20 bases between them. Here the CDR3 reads CASMKTAGIRTEAFF. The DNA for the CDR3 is TGTGCCAGCATGAAAACAGCAGGGATAAGGACTGAAGCTTTCTTT.

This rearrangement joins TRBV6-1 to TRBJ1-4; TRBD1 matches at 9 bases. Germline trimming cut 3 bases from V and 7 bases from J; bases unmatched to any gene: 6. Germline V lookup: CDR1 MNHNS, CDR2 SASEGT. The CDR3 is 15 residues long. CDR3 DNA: TGTGCCAGCAGTGACGACAGGGGGGTGAGTGAAAAACTGTTTTTT. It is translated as CASSDDRGVSEKLFF.

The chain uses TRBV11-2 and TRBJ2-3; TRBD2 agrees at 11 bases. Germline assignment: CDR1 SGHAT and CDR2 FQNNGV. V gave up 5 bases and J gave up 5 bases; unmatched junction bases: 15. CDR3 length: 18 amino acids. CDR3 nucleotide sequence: TGTGCCAGCAGCAAATACCAACTGAATAGCGGGGGGGGAGATACGCAGTATTTT. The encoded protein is CASSKYQLNSGGGDTQYF.

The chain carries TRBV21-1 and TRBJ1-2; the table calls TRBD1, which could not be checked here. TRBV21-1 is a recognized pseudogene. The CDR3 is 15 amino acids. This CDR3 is CASSKHAYQAHGYTF. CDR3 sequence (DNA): TGTGCCAGCAGCAAACACGCCTATCAGGCCCACGGCTACACCTTC.

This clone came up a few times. The CDR3 is CASSQAAGSNYGYTF. CDR3 DNA sequence: TGTGCCAGCAGCCAAGCCGCAGGGTCTAACTATGGCTACACCTTC. The V and J genes are TRBV3-1 (or the pseudogene TRBV3-2) and TRBJ1-2; TRBD1 might be the D (5 bases). Germline CDR1 is LGHDT and CDR2 is YNNKEL (reference sequence). This CDR3 region has 15 residues. The V end lost 1 base, the J end lost 0 bases, and 9 bases lay between the germline ends.

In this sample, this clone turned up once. CDR3 sequence reads: CASSRGSGNTIYF. The CDR3 DNA follows: TGTGCCAGCAGCAGGGGAAGTGGAAACACCATATATTTT. This chain connects TRBV12-3 or TRBV12-4 to TRBJ1-3, with a possible D match to TRBD1 (6 bases). The CDR3 has 13 amino acids. V was clipped by 6 bases and J by 3 bases, with 9 bases between them.

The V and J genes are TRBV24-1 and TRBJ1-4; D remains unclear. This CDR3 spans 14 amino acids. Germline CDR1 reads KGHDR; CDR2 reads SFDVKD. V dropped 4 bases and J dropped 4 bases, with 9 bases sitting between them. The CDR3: CATSESRSNEKLFF. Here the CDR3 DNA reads TGTGCCACCAGTGAGTCGAGGAGTAATGAAAAACTGTTTTTT.